The source of this TCR beta chain is a study of shared clonotypes between healthy human individuals. CD45RO-negative, CCR7-selected cells formed the naive CD8 fraction, which excluded terminally differentiated effector memory CD45RA+ cells. When replicate PCRs were run on sorted subsets, they used 150 to 200 ng DNA, approximately 33,000 T cell genomes. TCRdb's copy holds only in-frame clones and misses some; the assay was immunoSEQ multiplex PCR. The sample carries 1.5 million to 2.5 million clones, approximately 94% recorded once. Points from the study as a whole: Shared across several donors were around 5% of the naive CD4 clonotypes.

Comments on this clone: Antigen: not known.

This CDR3 has 14 residues. V shed 10 bases, J shed 1 base, and the junction held 9 bases outside the gene matches. CDR1 is MNHEY, CDR2 SVGAGI, per germline. This clonotype was sampled from a man between 18 and 29 years old in good health. V gene TRBV6-5 combines with J gene TRBJ2-7; TRBD2 agrees at 8 bases. Specimen: naive CD8+ T cells sorted from blood. CDR3 residues: CATGAGEGSYEQYF. Here the CDR3 DNA reads TGTGCCACCGGAGCGGGAGAAGGGTCCTACGAGCAGTACTTC.